The 13 T cell receptor beta chains below all came from one sample that was sequenced in a study of cytomegalovirus exposure and HLA in healthy donors. Sequencing was performed with immunoSEQ multiplex PCR; in TCRdb, only in-frame clones are kept and a portion is missing. The table shows around 300,000 clones, with approximately 83% occurring only once. Sample: PBMCs. These receptors came from a woman younger than 30 in good health and CMV-seronegative.

This chain joins TRBV19 and TRBJ2-4; D is perhaps TRBD2 (6 bases). Germline CDR1 LNHDA, CDR2 SQIVND (reference sequence). This CDR3 has 17 amino acids. The V gene lost 2 bases and the J gene lost 0 bases, with 14 bases spanning the gap. CDR3 sequence (DNA): TGTGCCAGTAGTATATCTATGGGAGCGGGAGCCAAAAACATTCAGTACTTC. It translates to CASSISMGAGAKNIQYF.

The chain recombines TRBV10-1 with TRBJ2-7, with 9 positions matching TRBD2. Germline CDR1 WNHNN, CDR2 SYGVQD (reference sequence). The CDR3 length is 14 residues. J lost 5 bases, V lost 11 bases, and 13 bases had no gene match. The CDR3 loop reads CAPQWSAGGDEQYF. CDR3 nucleotide sequence: TGCGCCCCTCAGTGGTCAGCGGGAGGCGACGAGCAGTACTTC.

The chain employs TRBV27 and TRBJ1-1, with D unresolved. Germline V gene sequence: CDR1 MNHEY, CDR2 SMNVEV (reference sequence). CDR3 size: 16 residues. V lost 1 base to trimming and J lost 3 bases, with 15 bases between them. CDR3 nucleotide sequence: TGTGCCAGCAGTTTATTATTTGAGGGTAGCGACACTGAAGCTTTCTTT. This codes for CASSLLFEGSDTEAFF.

The chain couples TRBV9 to TRBJ2-5, with a tentative D call TRBD1 (5 bases). Looked up from germline, CDR1 is SGDLS and CDR2 is YYNGEE. V shed 4 bases and J shed 2 bases, with 12 bases lying between them. The CDR3 is 14 amino acids. This CDR3 is CASSPQGIQETQYF. The CDR3 DNA reads as TGTGCCAGCAGCCCGCAGGGAATTCAAGAGACCCAGTACTTC. Complete variable domain (other parts from reference TRBV9 and TRBJ2-5): DSGVTQTPKHLITATGQRVTLRCSPRSGDLSVYWYQQSLDQGLQFLIQYYNGEERAKGNILERFSAQQFPDLHSELNLSSLELGDSALYFCASSPQGIQETQYFGPGTRLLVL.

J is TRBJ2-1 and V is TRBV5-1; a weak D match, TRBD1 (7 bases). Per germline, CDR1 SGHRS and CDR2 YFSETQ. CDR3 length equals 17 residues. Between the trimmed V and J ends, which lost 0 bases and 9 bases, there was a span of 22 bases. The CDR3 reads CASSLGRGRGSISEQFF. CDR3 in DNA: TGCGCCAGCAGCTTGGGGAGGGGGCGAGGATCTATCAGTGAGCAGTTCTTC.

The chain carries TRBV30 and TRBJ2-7; D remains unclear. Germline CDR1 and CDR2: GTSNPN and SVGIG (reference sequence). Trimming stripped 2 bases from V and 1 base from J, with 3 bases between. CDR3 size: 11 residues. This CDR3 is CAWSPSYEQYF. The CDR3 DNA is TGTGCCTGGAGTCCTTCCTACGAGCAGTACTTC.

J is TRBJ2-6 and V is TRBV6-5; D remains unclear. The germline CDR1 and CDR2 sequences are MNHEY and SVGAGI. This CDR3 comprises 15 residues. With 2 bases removed from V and 6 bases from J, the gap between germline ends came to 11 bases. The CDR3 DNA follows: TGTGCCAGCAGTTACCTCTCTCCGTCGGCCAACGTCCTGACTTTC. It is translated as CASSYLSPSANVLTF.

The chain uses TRBV5-4 and TRBJ2-7, with D perhaps matching TRBD2 (6 bases). The V gene lost 0 bases and the J gene lost 0 bases, with 13 bases spanning the gap. Germline-derived CDR1 and CDR2 are SGHNT and YYREEE (reference sequence). This CDR3 has 16 amino acids. CDR3 in amino acids: CASSLEGLTYSYEQYF. For the CDR3, the DNA is TGTGCCAGCAGCTTGGAGGGACTCACTTACTCCTACGAGCAGTACTTC.

The chain is built from TRBV7-9 and TRBJ1-1; 8 bases align to TRBD1. The CDR3 is made up of 15 amino acids. Germline CDR1 reads SEHNR; CDR2 reads FQNEAQ (reference sequence). With V trimmed by 5 bases and J by 0 bases, 5 bases remained unmatched. The CDR3 loop is CASSPTGALNTEAFF. The CDR3 region has the DNA TGTGCCAGCAGCCCGACAGGGGCCCTGAACACTGAAGCTTTCTTT.

CDR3 protein: CASSLTPAGTNNEQFF. The CDR3 DNA sequence: TGTGCCAGCAGCTTAACCCCAGCGGGGACCAACAATGAGCAGTTCTTC. The V gene is TRBV7-9, the J gene TRBJ2-1, with 7 bases aligning to TRBD2. The CDR3 has 16 amino acids. The V gene end was trimmed by 2 bases and the J gene end by 5 bases; junction bases not matched to a gene: 9. Germline CDR1 reads SEHNR; CDR2 reads FQNEAQ (reference sequence).

The CDR3 loop reads CASSEGTQPYEQYF. The CDR3 nucleotides read TGCGCCAGCAGCGAAGGGACACAGCCCTACGAGCAGTACTTC. The genes are TRBV5-1 and TRBJ2-7; TRBD1 might be the D (6 bases). The CDR3 length is 14 residues. CDR1 is SGHRS and CDR2 is YFSETQ in the germline V gene. The V gene lost 4 bases and the J gene lost 2 bases, with 13 bases spanning the gap. Looking up the rest from reference TRBV5-1 and TRBJ2-7 gives the full variable domain: KAGVTQTPRYLIKTRGQQVTLSCSPISGHRSVSWYQQTPGQGLQFLFEYFSETQRNKGNFPGRFSGRQFSNSRSEMNVSTLELGDSALYLCASSEGTQPYEQYFGPGTRLTVT.

The rearrangement links TRBV6-6 to TRBJ2-7; 7 bases match TRBD1. Germline CDR1 and CDR2: MNHNY and SVGAGI (reference sequence). After removal of 0 bases from V and 1 base from J, the junction contained 6 bases not matched to a gene. This CDR3 contains 16 residues. CDR3 coding DNA: TGTGCCAGCAGTTACTCGCGACAGGGCAGGTCCTACGAGCAGTACTTC. It codes for CASSYSRQGRSYEQYF.

The chain has TRBV10-1 and TRBJ1-2; no reliable D call. Germline V gene data show CDR1 as WNHNN and CDR2 as SYGVQD (reference sequence). This CDR3 is 13 amino acids long. V shed 0 bases and J shed 6 bases, with 8 bases lying between them. The CDR3 DNA reads TGCGCCAGCAGTGAGTCGAGTACAGATGGCTACACCTTC. Protein: CASSESSTDGYTF.